These 11 T cell receptor beta chains originate from one sample sequenced in a study of blood T cells in healthy people across ages. A second PCR, run for about 7 to 11 cycles, used a sample-barcoded 5' primer plus a J-beta primer mix. From the 5' RACE reads, TCRdb called clonotypes with MiXCR, one entry per CDR3 protein. Here the sample spans around 650,000 distinct CDR3 sequences, around 43% being singletons. The sample consisted of blood. The receptors were sampled from a man of 80 years or more in good health.

The chain recombines TRBV5-1 with TRBJ2-1, with D tentatively TRBD1 or TRBD2 (7 bases each). V gave up 2 bases and J gave up 2 bases, with 11 bases separating them. This CDR3 spans 15 amino acids. Germline values: CDR1 SGHRS, CDR2 YFSETQ. The CDR3 nucleotides are TGCGCCAGCAGCTTCAGCGGGACAGCCTACAATGAGCAGTTCTTC. Residues: CASSFSGTAYNEQFF.

As regards this clonotype: A single base separates this from a much larger clone, so it may be a read error. The chain couples TRBV29-1 to TRBJ2-4, with D perhaps TRBD2 (5 bases). The CDR3 totals 13 residues. With 7 bases removed from V and 13 bases from J, the gap between germline ends came to 23 bases. CDR1 is SQVTM, CDR2 ANQGSEA, per germline. The CDR3 DNA is TGCAGCGCTGGGGTATGGGAGCACAATGAGCAGTACTTC. Its protein is CSAGVWEHNEQYF.

This clonotype has just a few counts. The V call is TRBV6-1, the J call TRBJ2-7; TRBD1 is a possible D gene (6 bases). V lost 2 bases and J lost 6, with 20 bases in between. Germline-derived CDR1 and CDR2 are MNHNS and SASEGT. The CDR3 spans 16 residues. The CDR3 loop reads CASSERWAGARGEQYF. The CDR3 DNA follows: TGTGCCAGCAGTGAAAGGTGGGCAGGGGCAAGAGGCGAGCAGTACTTC.

The chain combines TRBV5-1 with TRBJ2-4, with TRBD1 matching over 10 bases. The J call may be incorrect, as the DNA end agrees better with TRBJ2-7. CDR3 length: 16 residues. Germline CDR1 and CDR2: SGHRS and YFSETQ. The CDR3 loop is CASSLRMGQGPYEQYF. CDR3 bases: TGCGCCAGCAGCTTACGTATGGGACAGGGGCCCTACGAGCAGTACTTC.

The rearrangement uses TRBV20-1 and TRBJ2-1; a weak D match, TRBD2 (6 bases). Between the trimmed V and J ends, which lost 2 bases and 5 bases, there was a span of 13 bases. The CDR3 consists of 14 residues. Germline V lookup: CDR1 DFQATT, CDR2 SNEGSKA (reference sequence). The CDR3 spells CSARSSGPNNEQFF. The CDR3, as DNA: TGCAGTGCTAGAAGCAGCGGGCCCAACAATGAGCAGTTCTTC.

The chain recombines TRBV20-1 with TRBJ1-2; D perhaps matches TRBD1 (5 bases). The germline V gene encodes CDR1 DFQATT and CDR2 SNEGSKA (reference sequence). V was cut by 3 bases and J by 2 bases, with 16 bases left in between. CDR3 length: 15 amino acids. The chain's CDR3 is CSARGGGSINYGYTF. The CDR3 DNA sequence: TGCAGTGCTAGGGGGGGAGGCAGCATAAACTATGGCTACACCTTC.

This clonotype was detected many times. This chain links TRBV29-1 with TRBJ2-7; no clear D. Trimming left V 5 bases short and J 1 base short, with 9 bases between. The CDR3 sequence is 12 residues long. Per germline, CDR1 SQVTM and CDR2 ANQGSEA. CDR3 bases: TGCAGCGTTAAGGTACAGTCCTACGAGCAGTACTTC. This translates into CSVKVQSYEQYF.

The rearrangement uses TRBV11-2 and TRBJ2-1; TRBD2 agrees at 8 bases. The CDR3 contains 22 residues. Trimming took 4 bases from V and 1 from J; bases not matched to a gene: 24. The germline gives CDR1 SGHAT, CDR2 FQNNGV. CDR3 sequence reads: CASSSTAVGRVRTSYSYNEQFF. DNA for the CDR3: TGTGCCAGCAGCTCCACTGCCGTGGGACGGGTGAGGACTAGCTATTCCTACAATGAGCAGTTCTTC.

This chain uses TRBV9 with TRBJ2-7; the D gene is possibly TRBD2 (5 bases). Near its end, the DNA agrees better with TRBJ2-5, so the J call may be wrong. The CDR3 has 13 residues. The V gene's germline CDR1 is SGDLS and CDR2 YYNGEE. For the CDR3, the DNA is TGTGCCAGCAGCGGAGGTGGGGAGGAGACCCAGTACTTC. This encodes CASSGGGEETQYF.

Details on this clonotype: A much larger clone lies a single base off, so this may be a read error. The chain is built from TRBV4-3 and TRBJ2-7; D ambiguous. Germline-derived CDR1 and CDR2 are LGHNA and YSLEER. The CDR3 length is 15 residues. The germline V and J ends were trimmed by 1 base and 2 bases, with 12 bases remaining between them. This chain's CDR3 is CASSQGSAGTYEQYF. The DNA for the CDR3 is TGCGCCAGCAGCCAAGGGAGTGCTGGAACCTACGAGCAGTACTTC.

This clonotype showed up many times. The V and J genes are TRBV29-1 and TRBJ2-3; D remains ambiguous. V gave up 7 bases and J gave up 5 bases, with 7 bases separating them. This CDR3 is 10 amino acids long. Germline CDR1 reads SQVTM; CDR2 reads ANQGSEA. Written as DNA, the CDR3 is TGCAGCGCGGGCCAAGATACGCAGTATTTT. Amino acid sequence: CSAGQDTQYF.